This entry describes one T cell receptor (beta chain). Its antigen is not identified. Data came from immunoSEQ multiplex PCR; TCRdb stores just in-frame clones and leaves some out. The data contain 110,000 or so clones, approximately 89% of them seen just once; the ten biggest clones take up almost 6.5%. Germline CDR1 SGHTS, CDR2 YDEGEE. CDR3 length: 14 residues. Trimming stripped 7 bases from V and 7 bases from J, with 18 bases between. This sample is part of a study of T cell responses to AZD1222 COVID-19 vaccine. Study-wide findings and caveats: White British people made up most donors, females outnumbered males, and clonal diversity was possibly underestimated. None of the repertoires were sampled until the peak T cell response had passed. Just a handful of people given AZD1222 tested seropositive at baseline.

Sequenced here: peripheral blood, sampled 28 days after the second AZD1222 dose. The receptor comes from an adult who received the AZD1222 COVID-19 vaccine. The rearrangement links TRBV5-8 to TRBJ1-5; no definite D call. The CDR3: CASEDTALSQPQHF. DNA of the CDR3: TGTGCCAGCGAAGATACAGCCCTGAGCCAGCCCCAGCATTTT.